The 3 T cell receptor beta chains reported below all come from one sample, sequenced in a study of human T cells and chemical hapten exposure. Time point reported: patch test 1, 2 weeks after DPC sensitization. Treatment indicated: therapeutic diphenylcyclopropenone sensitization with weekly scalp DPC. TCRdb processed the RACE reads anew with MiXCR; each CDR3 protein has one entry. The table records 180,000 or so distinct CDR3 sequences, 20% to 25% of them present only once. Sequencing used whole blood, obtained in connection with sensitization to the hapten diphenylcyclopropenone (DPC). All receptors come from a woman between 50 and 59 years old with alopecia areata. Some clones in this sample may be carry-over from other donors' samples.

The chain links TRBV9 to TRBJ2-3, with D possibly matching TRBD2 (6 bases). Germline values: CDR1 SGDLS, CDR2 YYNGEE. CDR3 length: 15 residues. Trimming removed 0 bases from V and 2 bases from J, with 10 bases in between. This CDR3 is CASSVGGGITDTQYF. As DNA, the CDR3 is TGTGCCAGCAGCGTAGGTGGGGGGATCACAGATACGCAGTATTTT.

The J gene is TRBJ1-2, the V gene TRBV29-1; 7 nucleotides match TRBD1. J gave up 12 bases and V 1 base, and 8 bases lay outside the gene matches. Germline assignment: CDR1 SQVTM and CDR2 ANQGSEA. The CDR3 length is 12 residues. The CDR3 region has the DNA TGCAGCGTTGAAGTGTTTCCCGGGACAGACACCTTC. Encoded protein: CSVEVFPGTDTF.

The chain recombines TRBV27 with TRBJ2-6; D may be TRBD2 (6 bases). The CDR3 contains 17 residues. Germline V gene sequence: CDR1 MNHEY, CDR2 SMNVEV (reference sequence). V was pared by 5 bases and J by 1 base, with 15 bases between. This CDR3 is CASSRFGGPSGANVLTF. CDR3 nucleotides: TGTGCCAGCAGTCGATTCGGAGGGCCATCTGGGGCCAACGTCCTGACTTTC.